This T cell receptor (beta chain) appears in the sequencing data of a study of CD8 T cell repertoires and HIV-1 epitope variants. This clone occurred a few times. The antigen is unknown. Libraries were prepared by immunoSEQ multiplex PCR; TCRdb keeps only in-frame clonotypes and omits some of them. The sample has fewer than 6,500 clones, around two thirds seen once. The CDR3 is made up of 13 amino acids. The germline gives CDR1 LGHNA, CDR2 YNFKEQ. V gave up 2 bases and J gave up 5 bases, with 9 bases separating them. Sequencing was done on a sample of cultured CD8+ T cells derived from PBMCs. The receptor comes from a male donor with HIV. The rearrangement joins TRBV4-2 to TRBJ2-5; D is unresolved. Here the CDR3 reads CASSQTAGETQYF. The CDR3 DNA reads TGTGCCAGCAGCCAAACCGCCGGGGAGACCCAGTACTTC.